This TCR beta chain was found in a study of PD-1 blockade in classical Hodgkin lymphoma. Autologous stem cell transplantation was followed by relapse in every patient, and brentuximab vedotin exposure varied. CDR3 length: 15 amino acids. Germline assignment: CDR1 SGDLS and CDR2 YYNGEE. Trimming removed 4 bases at V and 6 bases at J, with 17 bases between. Some clones are missing from TCRdb's copy, which holds only in-frame ones; the method was immunoSEQ multiplex PCR. The table includes roughly 97,000 clones, around 80% detected once. This receptor was obtained from a human donor with classical Hodgkin lymphoma. This specimen consisted of peripheral blood mononuclear cells (PBMCs), obtained at baseline. The chain recombines TRBV9 with TRBJ2-1, with D maybe TRBD2 (5 bases). The DNA of the CDR3 is TGTGCCAGCAGCCCCCACGTGGGAGATGGCAATGAGCAGTTCTTC. It translates to CASSPHVGDGNEQFF.